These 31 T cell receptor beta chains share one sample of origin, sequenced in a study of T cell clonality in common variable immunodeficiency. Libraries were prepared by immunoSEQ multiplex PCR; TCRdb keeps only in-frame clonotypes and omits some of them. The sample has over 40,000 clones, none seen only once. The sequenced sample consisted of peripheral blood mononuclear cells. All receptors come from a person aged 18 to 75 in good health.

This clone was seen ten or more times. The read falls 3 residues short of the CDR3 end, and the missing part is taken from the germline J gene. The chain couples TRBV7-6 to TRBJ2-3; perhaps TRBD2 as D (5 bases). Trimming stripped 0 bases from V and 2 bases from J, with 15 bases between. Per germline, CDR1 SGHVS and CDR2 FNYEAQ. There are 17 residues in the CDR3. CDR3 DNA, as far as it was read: TGTGCCAGCAGCTTAGCGTTCGCGAGCGGACCCACAGATACG. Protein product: CASSLAFASGPTDT. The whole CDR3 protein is CASSLAFASGPTDTQYF.

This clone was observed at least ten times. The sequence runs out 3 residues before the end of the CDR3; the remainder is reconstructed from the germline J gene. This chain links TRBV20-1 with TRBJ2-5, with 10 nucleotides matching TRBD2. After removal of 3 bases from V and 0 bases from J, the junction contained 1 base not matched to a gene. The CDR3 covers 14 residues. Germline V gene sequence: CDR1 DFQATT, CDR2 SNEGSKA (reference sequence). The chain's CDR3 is CSARTSGYQETQYF. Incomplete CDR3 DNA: TGCAGTGCTAGGACTAGCGGGTACCAAGAGACC.

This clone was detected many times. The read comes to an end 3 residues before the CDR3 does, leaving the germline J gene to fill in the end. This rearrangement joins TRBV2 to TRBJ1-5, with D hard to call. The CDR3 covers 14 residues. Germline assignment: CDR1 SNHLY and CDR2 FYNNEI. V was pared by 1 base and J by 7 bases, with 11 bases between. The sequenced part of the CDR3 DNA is TGTGCCAGCAGTGAAGGCGCGAAGGGCCAGCCC. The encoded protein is CASSEGAKGQP. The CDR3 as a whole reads CASSEGAKGQPQHF.

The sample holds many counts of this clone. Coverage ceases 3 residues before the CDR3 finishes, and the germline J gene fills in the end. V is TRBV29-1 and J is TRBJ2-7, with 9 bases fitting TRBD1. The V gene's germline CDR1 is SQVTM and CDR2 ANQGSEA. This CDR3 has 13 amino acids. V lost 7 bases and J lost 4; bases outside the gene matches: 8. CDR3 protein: CSAEGQGSYEQYF. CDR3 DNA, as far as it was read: TGCAGCGCAGAGGGACAGGGCAGTTACGAG.

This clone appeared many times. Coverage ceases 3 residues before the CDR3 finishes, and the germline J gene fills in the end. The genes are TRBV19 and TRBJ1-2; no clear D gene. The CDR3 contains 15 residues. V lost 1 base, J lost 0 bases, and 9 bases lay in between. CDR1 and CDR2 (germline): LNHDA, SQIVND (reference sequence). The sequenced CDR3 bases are TGTGCCAGTAGTATAGGTAAAATTACTAACTATGGC. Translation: CASSIGKITNYG. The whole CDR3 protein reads CASSIGKITNYGYTF.

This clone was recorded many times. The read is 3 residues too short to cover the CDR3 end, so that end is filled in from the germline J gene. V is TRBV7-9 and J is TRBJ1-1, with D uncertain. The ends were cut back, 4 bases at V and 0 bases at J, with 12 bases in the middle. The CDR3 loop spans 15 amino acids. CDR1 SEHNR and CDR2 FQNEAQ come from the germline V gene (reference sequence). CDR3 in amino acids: CASSSYYEMNTEAFF. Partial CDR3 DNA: TGTGCCAGCAGCTCCTATTATGAAATGAACACTGAA.

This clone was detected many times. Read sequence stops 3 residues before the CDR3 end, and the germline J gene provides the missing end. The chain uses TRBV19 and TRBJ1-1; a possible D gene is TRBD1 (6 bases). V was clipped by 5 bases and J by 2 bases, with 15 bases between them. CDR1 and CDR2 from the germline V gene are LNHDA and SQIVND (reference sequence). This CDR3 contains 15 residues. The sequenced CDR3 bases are TGTGCCAGTAGTGAGTGGTACAGGGTCAACACTGAA. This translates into CASSEWYRVNTE. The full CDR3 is CASSEWYRVNTEAFF.

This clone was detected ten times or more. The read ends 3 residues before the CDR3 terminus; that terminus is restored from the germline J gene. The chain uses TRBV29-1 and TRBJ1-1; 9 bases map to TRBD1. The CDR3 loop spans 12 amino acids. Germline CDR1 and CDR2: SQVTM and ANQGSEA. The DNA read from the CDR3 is TGCAGCGTTGTCCTCGGGACAGGGAGT. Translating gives CSVVLGTGS. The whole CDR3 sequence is CSVVLGTGSAFF.

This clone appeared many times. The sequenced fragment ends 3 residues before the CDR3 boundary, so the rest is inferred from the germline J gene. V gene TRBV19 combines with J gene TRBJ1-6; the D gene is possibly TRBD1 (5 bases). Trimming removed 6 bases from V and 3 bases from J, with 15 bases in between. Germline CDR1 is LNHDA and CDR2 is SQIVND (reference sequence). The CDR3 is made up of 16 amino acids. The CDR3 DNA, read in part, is TGTGCCAGTAGCTCCGGGGGGACTATCTATAATTCACCC. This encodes CASSSGGTIYNSP. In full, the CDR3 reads CASSSGGTIYNSPLHF.

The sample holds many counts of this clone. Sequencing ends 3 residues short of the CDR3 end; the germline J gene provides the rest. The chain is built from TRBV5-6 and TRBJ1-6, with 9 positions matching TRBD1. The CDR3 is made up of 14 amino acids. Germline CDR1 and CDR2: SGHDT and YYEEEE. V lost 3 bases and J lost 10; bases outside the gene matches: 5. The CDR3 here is CASSSPTGGSPLHF. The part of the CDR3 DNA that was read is TGTGCCAGCAGCTCGCCCACAGGGGGCTCACCC.

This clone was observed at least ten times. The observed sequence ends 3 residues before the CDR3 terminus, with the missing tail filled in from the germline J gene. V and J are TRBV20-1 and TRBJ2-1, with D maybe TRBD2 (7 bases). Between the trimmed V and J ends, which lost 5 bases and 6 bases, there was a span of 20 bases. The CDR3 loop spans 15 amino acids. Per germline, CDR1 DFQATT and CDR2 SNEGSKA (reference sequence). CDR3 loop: CSADGGGLSGNEQFF. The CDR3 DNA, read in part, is TGCAGTGCTGATGGGGGGGGGCTGAGCGGCAATGAG.

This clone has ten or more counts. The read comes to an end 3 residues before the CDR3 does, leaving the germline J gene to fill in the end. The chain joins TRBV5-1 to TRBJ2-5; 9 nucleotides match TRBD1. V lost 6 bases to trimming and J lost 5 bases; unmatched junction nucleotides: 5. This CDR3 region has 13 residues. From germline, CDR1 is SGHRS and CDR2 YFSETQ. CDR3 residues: CASKQGAKETQYF. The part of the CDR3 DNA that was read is TGCGCCAGCAAACAGGGGGCGAAGGAGACC.

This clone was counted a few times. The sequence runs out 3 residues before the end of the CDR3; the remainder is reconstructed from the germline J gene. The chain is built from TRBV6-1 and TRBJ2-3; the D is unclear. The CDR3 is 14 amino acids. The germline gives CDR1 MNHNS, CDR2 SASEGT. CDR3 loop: CASSEAQTKQPQYF. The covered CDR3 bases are TGTGCCAGCAGTGAAGCTCAGACGAAACAGCCG.

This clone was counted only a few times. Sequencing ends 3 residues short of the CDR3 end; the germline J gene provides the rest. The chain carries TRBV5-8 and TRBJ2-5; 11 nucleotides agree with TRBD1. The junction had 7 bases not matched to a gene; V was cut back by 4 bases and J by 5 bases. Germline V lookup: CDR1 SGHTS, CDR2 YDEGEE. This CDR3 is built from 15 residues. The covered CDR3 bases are TGTGCCAGCAGCCTTCGGACAGGGGGCGTCGAGACC. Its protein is CASSLRTGGVET. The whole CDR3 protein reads CASSLRTGGVETQYF.

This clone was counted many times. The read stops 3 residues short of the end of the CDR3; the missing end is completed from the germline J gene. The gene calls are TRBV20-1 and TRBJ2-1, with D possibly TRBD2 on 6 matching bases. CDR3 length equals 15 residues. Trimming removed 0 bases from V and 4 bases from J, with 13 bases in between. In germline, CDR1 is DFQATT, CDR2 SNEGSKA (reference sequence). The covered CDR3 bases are TGCAGTGCTAGAGATACGCGGGGAGGATACAATGAG. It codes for CSARDTRGGYNE. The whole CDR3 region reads CSARDTRGGYNEQFF.

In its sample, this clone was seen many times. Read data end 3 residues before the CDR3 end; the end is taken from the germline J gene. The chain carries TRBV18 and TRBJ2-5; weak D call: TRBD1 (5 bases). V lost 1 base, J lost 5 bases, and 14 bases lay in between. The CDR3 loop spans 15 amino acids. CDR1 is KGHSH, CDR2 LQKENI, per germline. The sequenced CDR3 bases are TGTGCCAGCTCACCACAGGGGTCGCCCGGGGAGACC. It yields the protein CASSPQGSPGET. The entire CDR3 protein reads CASSPQGSPGETQYF.

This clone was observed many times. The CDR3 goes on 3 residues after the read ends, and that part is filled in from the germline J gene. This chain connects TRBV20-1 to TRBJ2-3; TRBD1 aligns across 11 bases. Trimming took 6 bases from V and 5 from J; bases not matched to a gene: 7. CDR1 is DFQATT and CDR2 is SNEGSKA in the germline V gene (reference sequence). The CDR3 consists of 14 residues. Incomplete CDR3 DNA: TGCAGTGCCTTCGGGGACAGGGGGGGAGATACG. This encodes CSAFGDRGGDT. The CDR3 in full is CSAFGDRGGDTQYF.

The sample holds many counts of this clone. The CDR3 protein is CASSQRGLRTDTQYF. Partial CDR3 DNA: TGCGCCAGCAGCCAAAGGGGATTACGGACAGATACG. This sequence joins TRBV4-1 and TRBJ2-3; D possibly corresponds to TRBD1 (5 bases). From the germline J gene comes the end of the CDR3, since the read stops 3 residues before it. The CDR3 totals 15 residues. Trimming removed 2 bases from V and 3 bases from J, with 12 bases in between. CDR1 and CDR2 from the germline V gene are MGHRA and YSYEKL.

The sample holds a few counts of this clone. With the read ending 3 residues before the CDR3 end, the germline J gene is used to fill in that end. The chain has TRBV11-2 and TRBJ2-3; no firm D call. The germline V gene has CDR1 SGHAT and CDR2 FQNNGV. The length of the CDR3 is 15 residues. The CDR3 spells CASSLLRSTYQTQYF. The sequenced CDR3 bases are TGTGCCAGCAGCTTGCTCAGGAGTACCTATCAGACG.

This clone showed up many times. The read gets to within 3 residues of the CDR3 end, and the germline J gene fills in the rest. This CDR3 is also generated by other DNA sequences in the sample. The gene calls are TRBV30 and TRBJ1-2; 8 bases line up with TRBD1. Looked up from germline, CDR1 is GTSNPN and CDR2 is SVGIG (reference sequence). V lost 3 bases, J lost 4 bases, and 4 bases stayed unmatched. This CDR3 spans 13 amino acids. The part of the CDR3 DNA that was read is TGTGCCTGGAGCCTGACAGGGGCCTATGGC. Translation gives CAWSLTGAYG. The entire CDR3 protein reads CAWSLTGAYGYTF.

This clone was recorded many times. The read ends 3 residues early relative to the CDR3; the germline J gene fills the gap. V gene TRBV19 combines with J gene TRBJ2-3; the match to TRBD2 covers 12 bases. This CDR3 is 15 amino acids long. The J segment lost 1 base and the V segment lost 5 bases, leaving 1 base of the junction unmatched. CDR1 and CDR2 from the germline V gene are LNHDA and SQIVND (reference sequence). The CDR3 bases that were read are TGTGCCAGTAGTCCTAGCGGGGGGGGCACAGATACG. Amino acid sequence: CASSPSGGGTDT. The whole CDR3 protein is CASSPSGGGTDTQYF. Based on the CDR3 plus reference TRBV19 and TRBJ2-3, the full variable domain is DGGITQSPKYLFRKEGQNVTLSCEQNLNHDAMYWYRQDPGQGLRLIYYSQIVNDFQKGDIAEGYSVSREKKESFPLTVTSAQKNPTAFYLCASSPSGGGTDTQYFGPGTRLTVL.

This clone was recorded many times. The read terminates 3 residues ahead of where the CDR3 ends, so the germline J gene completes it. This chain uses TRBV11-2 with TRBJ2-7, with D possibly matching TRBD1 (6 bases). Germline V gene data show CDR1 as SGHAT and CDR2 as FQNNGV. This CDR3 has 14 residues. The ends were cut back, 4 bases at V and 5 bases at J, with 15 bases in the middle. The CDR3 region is CASSSWTEGHEQYF. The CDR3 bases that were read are TGTGCCAGCAGCTCTTGGACAGAGGGCCACGAG.

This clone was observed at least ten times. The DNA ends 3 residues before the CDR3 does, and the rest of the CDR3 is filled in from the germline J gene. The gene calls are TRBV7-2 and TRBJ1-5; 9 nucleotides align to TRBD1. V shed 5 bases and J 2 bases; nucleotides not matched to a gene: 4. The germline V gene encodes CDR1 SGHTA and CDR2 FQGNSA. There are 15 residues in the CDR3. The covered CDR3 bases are TGTGCCAGCAGCCCCGGGACAGGGCGCAATCAGCCC. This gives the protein CASSPGTGRNQP. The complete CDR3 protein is CASSPGTGRNQPQHF.

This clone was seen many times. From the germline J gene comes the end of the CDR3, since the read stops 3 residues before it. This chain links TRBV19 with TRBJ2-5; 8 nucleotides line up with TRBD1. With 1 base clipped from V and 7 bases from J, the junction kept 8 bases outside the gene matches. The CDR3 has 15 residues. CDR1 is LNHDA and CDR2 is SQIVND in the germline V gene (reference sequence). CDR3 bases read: TGTGCCAGTAGTATAGCCCTGACAGGGGCGGCGACC. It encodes CASSIALTGAAT. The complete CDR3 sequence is CASSIALTGAATQYF.

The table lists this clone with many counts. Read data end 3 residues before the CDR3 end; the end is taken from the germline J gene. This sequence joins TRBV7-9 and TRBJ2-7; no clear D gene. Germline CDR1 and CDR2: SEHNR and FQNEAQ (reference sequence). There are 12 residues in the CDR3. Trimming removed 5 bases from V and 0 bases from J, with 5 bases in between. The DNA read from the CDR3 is TGTGCCAGCAGCCCCCGCTCCTACGAG. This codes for CASSPRSYE. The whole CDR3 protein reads CASSPRSYEQYF.

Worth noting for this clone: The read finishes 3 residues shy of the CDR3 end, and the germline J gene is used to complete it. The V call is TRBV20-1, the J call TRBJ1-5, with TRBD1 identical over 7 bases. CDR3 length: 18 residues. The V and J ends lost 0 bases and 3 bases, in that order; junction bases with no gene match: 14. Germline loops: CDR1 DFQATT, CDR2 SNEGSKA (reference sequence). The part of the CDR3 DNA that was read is TGCAGTGCTAGAGATTCCTTCAGGGGGGCAGATTCCAATCAGCCC. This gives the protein CSARDSFRGADSNQP. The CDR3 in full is CSARDSFRGADSNQPQHF.

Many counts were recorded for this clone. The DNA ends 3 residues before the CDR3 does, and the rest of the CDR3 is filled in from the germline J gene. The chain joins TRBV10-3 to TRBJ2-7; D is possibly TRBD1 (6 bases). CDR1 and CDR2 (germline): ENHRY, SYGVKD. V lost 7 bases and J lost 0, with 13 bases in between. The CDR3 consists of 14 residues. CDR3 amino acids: CAINPGDISYEQYF. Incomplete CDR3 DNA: TGTGCCATCAACCCAGGGGACATCTCCTACGAG.

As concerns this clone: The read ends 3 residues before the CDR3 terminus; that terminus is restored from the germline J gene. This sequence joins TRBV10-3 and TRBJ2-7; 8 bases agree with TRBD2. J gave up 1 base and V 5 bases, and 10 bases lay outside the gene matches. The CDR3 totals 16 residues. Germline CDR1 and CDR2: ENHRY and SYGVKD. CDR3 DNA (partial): TGTGCCATCAGTTCCCGGGGGGGGTCGGTTTCCTACGAG. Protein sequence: CAISSRGGSVSYE. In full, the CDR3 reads CAISSRGGSVSYEQYF.

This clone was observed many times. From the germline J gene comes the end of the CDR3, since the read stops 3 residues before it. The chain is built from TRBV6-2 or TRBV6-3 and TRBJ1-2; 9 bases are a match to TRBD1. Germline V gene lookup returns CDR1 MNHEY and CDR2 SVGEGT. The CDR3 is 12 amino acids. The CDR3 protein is CASRHGTGGYTF. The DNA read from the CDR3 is TGTGCCAGCAGACACGGGACAGGGGGC.

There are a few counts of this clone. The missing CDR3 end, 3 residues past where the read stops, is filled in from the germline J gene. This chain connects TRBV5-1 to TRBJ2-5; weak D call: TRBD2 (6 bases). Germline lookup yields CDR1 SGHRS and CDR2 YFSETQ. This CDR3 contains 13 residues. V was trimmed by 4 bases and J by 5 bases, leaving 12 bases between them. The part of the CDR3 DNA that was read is TGCGCCAGCAGCAGAGGGACTGGTGAGACC. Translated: CASSRGTGET. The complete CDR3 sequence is CASSRGTGETQYF.

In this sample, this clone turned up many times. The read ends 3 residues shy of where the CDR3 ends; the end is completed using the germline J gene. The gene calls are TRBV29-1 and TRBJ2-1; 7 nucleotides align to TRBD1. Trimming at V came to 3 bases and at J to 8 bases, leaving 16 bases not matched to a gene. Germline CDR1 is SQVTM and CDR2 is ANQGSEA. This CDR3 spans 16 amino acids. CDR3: CSVDKPRTGYQDEQFF. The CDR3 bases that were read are TGCAGCGTTGATAAACCTCGGACAGGTTATCAGGATGAG.